One sample yielded the 20 T cell receptor beta chains listed below, sequenced in a study of beta chain features in type 1 diabetes. Points from the study as a whole: The study found moderately but significantly shorter TCRB CDR3s in all four CD4+ subsets of Type 1 diabetes patients.

The sequenced template was cDNA made from the entire isolated RNA. Assay used: immunoSEQ multiplex PCR; TCRdb lists only in-frame clones, some missing. There are some 660,000 clones in the sample; about an eighth occur only once, and roughly 0.04% lies in the top ten. What these receptors recognize is not known. The sample comprised naive CD4+ T cells from blood. Receptors were obtained from a man between 18 and 35 years old with type 1 diabetes.

This chain joins TRBV7-2 and TRBJ2-1; D is perhaps TRBD1 (5 bases). Germline V gene sequence: CDR1 SGHTA, CDR2 FQGNSA. V lost 6 bases and J lost 3, with 9 bases in between. This CDR3 spans 13 amino acids. CDR3 coding DNA: TGTGCCAGCAGTCCAGGGTTCTACAATGAGCAGTTCTTC. This codes for CASSPGFYNEQFF.

J is TRBJ2-1 and V is TRBV25-1; no reliable D call. The length of the CDR3 is 13 residues. Germline V gene data show CDR1 as MGHDK and CDR2 as SYGVNS. The germline V and J ends were trimmed by 5 bases and 4 bases, with 9 bases remaining between them. The DNA for the CDR3 is TGTGCCAGCAGTTTGGCAATTTACAATGAGCAGTTCTTC. Its protein is CASSLAIYNEQFF.

This clone was counted between two and nine times. The chain employs TRBV7-9 and TRBJ1-2; TRBD1 matches 9 bases. The germline CDR1 and CDR2 sequences are SEHNR and FQNEAQ (reference sequence). The CDR3 is 14 residues long. The junction had 3 bases not matched to a gene; V was cut back by 1 base and J by 6 bases. The CDR3 DNA follows: TGTGCCAGCAGCTTAGAATGGACAGGGGATGGCTACACCTTC. Protein: CASSLEWTGDGYTF.

This clone was seen a handful of times. This chain joins TRBV7-9 and TRBJ1-2; D uncertain. V was cut by 2 bases and J by 3 bases, with 10 bases left in between. This CDR3 is built from 14 residues. The germline V gene has CDR1 SEHNR and CDR2 FQNEAQ (reference sequence). The CDR3 sequence is CASSLKSVDYGYTF. DNA of the CDR3: TGTGCCAGCAGCTTAAAATCCGTGGACTATGGCTACACCTTC.

The chain is built from TRBV30 and TRBJ1-2; D is uncertain. CDR3 length: 14 amino acids. The germline gives CDR1 GTSNPN, CDR2 SVGIG (reference sequence). The ends were cut back, 1 base at V and 9 bases at J, with 18 bases in the middle. The CDR3, as DNA: TGTGCCTGGAGTGAAAACCGGGCCGAACATCGCTACACCTTC. Its translation is CAWSENRAEHRYTF.

This clone appeared once. V usage is TRBV5-1 and J usage is TRBJ2-7; D remains unclear. The germline V gene encodes CDR1 SGHRS and CDR2 YFSETQ. CDR3 size: 12 residues. V gave up 5 bases and J gave up 2 bases, with 8 bases separating them. The CDR3 DNA reads as TGCGCCAGCAGTTCCCAAACCTACGAGCAGTACTTC. It yields the protein CASSSQTYEQYF. Full variable domain (missing parts from reference TRBV5-1 and TRBJ2-7): KAGVTQTPRYLIKTRGQQVTLSCSPISGHRSVSWYQQTPGQGLQFLFEYFSETQRNKGNFPGRFSGRQFSNSRSEMNVSTLELGDSALYLCASSSQTYEQYFGPGTRLTVT.

This rearrangement joins TRBV6-6 to TRBJ1-1; D unclear. Trimming left V 5 bases short and J 3 bases short, with 7 bases between. CDR1 is MNHNY and CDR2 is SVGAGI in the germline V gene (reference sequence). CDR3 size: 12 residues. The chain's CDR3 is CASSTWDTEAFF. Written as DNA, the CDR3 is TGTGCCAGCAGTACCTGGGACACTGAAGCTTTCTTT.

Concerning this clone itself: This CDR3 is also generated by other DNA sequences in the sample. The gene calls are TRBV7-9 and TRBJ2-5; D is unresolved. Germline V gene sequence: CDR1 SEHNR, CDR2 FQNEAQ (reference sequence). V dropped 1 base and J dropped 5 bases, with 8 bases sitting between them. This CDR3 has 13 amino acids. CDR3 coding DNA: TGTGCCAGCAGCTTAGGCGGCCGGGAGACCCAGTACTTC. This translates into CASSLGGRETQYF.

The rearrangement uses TRBV18 and TRBJ1-5; the match to TRBD1 covers 7 bases. This CDR3 spans 13 amino acids. With 6 bases clipped from V and 5 bases from J, the junction kept 4 bases outside the gene matches. From germline, CDR1 is KGHSH and CDR2 LQKENI. DNA for the CDR3: TGTGCCAGCTCCCAGGGGGAAGATCAGCCCCAGCATTTT. It encodes CASSQGEDQPQHF.

This chain uses TRBV5-5 with TRBJ2-3; D may be TRBD1 (5 bases). V was pared by 2 bases and J by 4 bases, with 8 bases between. The CDR3 loop spans 13 amino acids. Per germline, CDR1 SGHKS and CDR2 YYEKEE (reference sequence). This CDR3 reads CASSLQVPDTQYF. CDR3 coding DNA: TGTGCCAGCAGCTTACAGGTCCCAGATACGCAGTATTTT. The variable domain in full, completed from reference TRBV5-5 and TRBJ2-3, reads DAGVTQSPTHLIKTRGQQVTLRCSPISGHKSVSWYQQVLGQGPQFIFQYYEKEERGRGNFPDRFSARQFPNYSSELNVNALLLGDSALYLCASSLQVPDTQYFGPGTRLTVL.

A few counts support this clone. The gene calls are TRBV14 and TRBJ1-2, with D unresolved. The CDR3 loop spans 13 amino acids. V gave up 4 bases and J gave up 4 bases, with 10 bases separating them. The V gene's germline CDR1 is SGHDN and CDR2 FVKESK. The CDR3 loop reads CASSLASGYGYTF. CDR3 in DNA: TGTGCCAGCAGCCTAGCGTCGGGCTATGGCTACACCTTC.

The chain is built from TRBV30 and TRBJ1-1; maybe TRBD1 (5 bases). Germline V CDR1 and CDR2: GTSNPN, SVGIG (reference sequence). Between the trimmed V and J ends, which lost 7 bases and 5 bases, there was a span of 14 bases. The CDR3 loop spans 12 amino acids. CDR3 nucleotide sequence: TGTGCCTACTCACGACAGACGACTGAAGCTTTCTTT. Its protein product is CAYSRQTTEAFF.

This clone was found a few times. The chain has TRBV4-2 and TRBJ2-3, with TRBD2 matching 8 bases. The CDR3 consists of 16 residues. J gave up 2 bases and V 0 bases, and 4 bases lay outside the gene matches. Germline lookup yields CDR1 LGHNA and CDR2 YNFKEQ. The CDR3 DNA reads TGTGCCAGCAGCCAAGATATAGCGGGGCACACAGATACGCAGTATTTT. Amino acids: CASSQDIAGHTDTQYF.

This chain connects TRBV10-3 to TRBJ2-1, with no clear D. Trimming took off 4 bases at V and 12 bases at J, with 13 bases between the two ends. Germline assignment: CDR1 ENHRY and CDR2 SYGVKD. CDR3 size: 12 residues. The CDR3 DNA sequence: TGTGCCATCAGTGGGCGTGAAATCGGGCAGTTCTTC. Protein sequence: CAISGREIGQFF.

CDR3 sequence (DNA): TGCAGCGTTGAAGACAGGAATTTTTATGGCTACACCTTC. It encodes CSVEDRNFYGYTF. The J gene is TRBJ1-2, the V gene TRBV29-1, with unresolved D. Germline V CDR1 and CDR2: SQVTM, ANQGSEA. This CDR3 has 13 residues. The ends were cut back, 0 bases at V and 5 bases at J, with 10 bases in the middle.

This clone was found a few times. The V call is TRBV28, the J call TRBJ1-2; 7 bases are shared with TRBD1. V trimming: 5 bases; J trimming: 6 bases; junction bases outside the gene matches: 9. Germline CDR1 is MDHEN and CDR2 is SYDVKM. The CDR3 runs 14 residues. The CDR3 region has the DNA TGTGCCAGCAGTATCCCGGGACAGCAGGATGGCTACACCTTC. It codes for CASSIPGQQDGYTF.

The chain couples TRBV11-2 to TRBJ2-1; D tentatively reads TRBD1 or TRBD2 (5 bases each). CDR3 size: 17 residues. V lost 5 bases, J lost 0 bases, and 17 bases lay in between. Germline V gene lookup returns CDR1 SGHAT and CDR2 FQNNGV. Here the CDR3 reads CASSRRTQGSSYNEQFF. The DNA for the CDR3 is TGTGCCAGCAGCCGCAGGACTCAGGGAAGCTCCTACAATGAGCAGTTCTTC.

The chain carries TRBV25-1 and TRBJ2-1, with D perhaps TRBD1 or TRBD2 (5 bases each). Germline CDR1 is MGHDK and CDR2 is SYGVNS. The CDR3 runs to 16 residues. The germline V and J ends were trimmed by 5 bases and 0 bases, with 14 bases remaining between them. The CDR3 sequence: CASSTFPGRSYNEQFF. CDR3 DNA sequence: TGTGCCAGCAGTACTTTCCCGGGGCGCTCCTACAATGAGCAGTTCTTC.

This clone turned up a few times. The rearrangement links TRBV4-1 to TRBJ1-2; D unclear. Germline V lookup: CDR1 MGHRA, CDR2 YSYEKL. The CDR3 loop spans 15 amino acids. Trimming removed 1 base at V and 1 base at J, with 10 bases between. CDR3 nucleotides: TGCGCCAGCAGCCAAGTTCGGTTGGGTAACTATGGCTACACCTTC. Protein product: CASSQVRLGNYGYTF.

This clone was counted between two and nine times. This rearrangement joins TRBV7-2 to TRBJ2-1; D perhaps matches TRBD1 (6 bases). Germline values: CDR1 SGHTA, CDR2 FQGNSA. This CDR3 spans 13 amino acids. V dropped 8 bases and J dropped 3 bases, with 11 bases sitting between them. The CDR3 coding sequence is TGTGCCAGCGGCCGGGACATCTACAATGAGCAGTTCTTC. Translation: CASGRDIYNEQFF.